This T cell receptor beta chain is from a study of T cells in localized non-small cell lung cancer. This CDR3 has 13 residues. From germline, CDR1 is MNHGY and CDR2 SAAAGT. V was shortened by 6 bases and J by 6 bases, with 14 bases between the two germline ends. The protocol was immunoSEQ multiplex PCR, while the TCRdb copy is restricted to in-frame clones and leaves out a portion. This table has a few thousand clones, about 28% appearing once. The sequence came from an older female donor with stage I lung adenocarcinoma. The sequencing here drew on lung tumor tissue, taken before any cancer treatment. The chain couples TRBV6-8 to TRBJ1-1, with unresolved D. CDR3 region: CASSEVGGPEAFF. In DNA, the CDR3 is TGTGCCAGCAGCGAGGTCGGTGGGCCTGAAGCTTTCTTT.